One sample yielded the 30 T cell receptor beta chains listed below, sequenced in a study of tumor and adjacent non-tumor tissue in lung cancer. The library came from three nested PCR rounds adapted from ARM-PCR protocols. In TCRdb, the multiplex PCR reads were re-called with MiXCR into one record per CDR3 protein. This sample has approximately 90,000 distinct CDR3 sequences; about three fifths occur once, and the top ten carry 15%. RNA was extracted from bulk tissue without any cell sorting. Sequenced material: lung tumor tissue. The receptors were gathered from a man in his 70s with non-small cell lung cancer.

This clonotype came up once. This may be a read error, as it is one base from a much larger clone. The CDR3: CASRGYRAYNEQFF. CDR3 sequence (DNA): TGTGCCAGCAGGGGATACAGGGCGTACAATGAGCAGTTCTTC. The chain links TRBV12-3 or TRBV12-4 to TRBJ2-1; perhaps TRBD1 as D (6 bases). The V gene lost 6 bases and the J gene lost 4 bases, with 13 bases spanning the gap. The CDR3 sequence is 14 residues long.

On this clonotype itself: Given the absence of the conserved phenylalanine or tryptophan at the CDR3 end, a read error is likely. This chain connects TRBV4-1 to TRBJ1-6; 7 bases line up with TRBD1. This CDR3 region has 15 residues. Germline V CDR1 and CDR2: MGHRA, YSYEKL. Written as DNA, the CDR3 is TGCGTCAGCAGCCTAACCGGGACAGCGAATTCACCCCTCCACTTG. Translated, it gives CVSSLTGTANSPLHL.

As to this clonotype: In this CDR3 the conserved last residue, phenylalanine or tryptophan, is missing, so a read error is likely. This chain connects TRBV6-1 to TRBJ1-6; 8 bases map to TRBD1. CDR3 length: 16 amino acids. The V segment lost 6 bases and the J segment 6 bases; nucleotides outside the gene matches: 10. Germline V lookup: CDR1 MNHNS, CDR2 SASEGT. The CDR3 nucleotides are TGTGCCAGCAGCGCTAACGGCAGGGGGCTTAATTCACCCCTCCACTAC. It is translated as CASSANGRGLNSPLHY.

This clonotype was detected once. The chain is built from TRBV11-2 and TRBJ2-5; 10 nucleotides line up with TRBD1. This CDR3 contains 14 residues. The trim removed 6 bases at V and 12 bases at J, leaving 13 bases unmatched. Germline-derived CDR1 and CDR2 are SGHAT and FQNNGV. The CDR3: CASSVTGGAITEYF. The CDR3 DNA reads TGTGCCAGCAGTGTGACAGGGGGCGCGATCACCGAGTACTTC.

This clonotype was seen repeatedly, ten times or more. This chain links TRBV20-1 with TRBJ2-5; 11 bases line up with TRBD2. The germline CDR1 and CDR2 sequences are DFQATT and SNEGSKA (reference sequence). The CDR3 covers 17 residues. V gave up 0 bases and J gave up 4 bases; unmatched junction bases: 10. The CDR3 nucleotides read TGCAGTGCTAGAGATTTGCTAGCGGGGGGAGTGAGAGAGACCCAGTACTTC. This gives the protein CSARDLLAGGVRETQYF.

A word on this clonotype: The CDR3 does not end in the conserved phenylalanine or tryptophan, so this is likely a read error. The chain couples TRBV13 to TRBJ1-5; D gene uncertain. CDR3 size: 15 residues. Germline CDR1 reads PRHDT; CDR2 reads FYEKMQ (reference sequence). CDR3 loop: CVSSLGGSSNQPQHL. For the CDR3, the DNA is TGTGTCAGCAGCTTAGGAGGCAGTAGCAATCAGCCCCAGCATTTG.

On this clonotype itself: Relative to the germline gene, one junction end is altered; a read error may explain this. This chain connects TRBV5-6 to TRBJ2-1, with a weak D call TRBD1 (5 bases). From germline, CDR1 is SGHDT and CDR2 YYEEEE. This CDR3 region has 13 residues. The CDR3 is CASRLGTDNEQFF. CDR3 DNA: TGTGCCAGCAGGTTGGGAACGGACAACGAGCAGTTCTTC. Complete variable domain (other parts from reference TRBV5-6 and TRBJ2-1): DAGVTQSPTHLIKTRGQQVTLRCSPKSGHDTVSWYQQALGQGPQFIFQYYEEEERQRGNFPDRFSGHQFPNYSSELNVNALLLGDSALYLCASRLGTDNEQFFGPGTRLTVL.

To note about this clonotype: Compared with germline, one end of the junction differs, possibly owing to a read error. J is TRBJ2-2 and V is TRBV11-2, with D perhaps TRBD2 (5 bases). The germline CDR1 and CDR2 sequences are SGHAT and FQNNGV. This CDR3 comprises 15 residues. In DNA, the CDR3 is TGTGCCAGCAGCATATTAATGGGTAGCACCGGGGAGCTGTTCTTT. It yields the protein CASSILMGSTGELFF.

V and J are TRBV29-1 and TRBJ2-7; D might be TRBD1 or TRBD2, each matching 7 bases. The CDR3 has 13 amino acids. V was cut by 8 bases and J by 4 bases, with 18 bases left in between. Germline V gene lookup returns CDR1 SQVTM and CDR2 ANQGSEA. The CDR3 region is CSLRGGSTYEQYF. The CDR3 DNA reads as TGCAGCCTCAGGGGGGGTTCTACGTACGAGCAGTACTTC.

This clonotype was seen only once. CDR3 nucleotides: TGTGCCAGCACTTTAAATCTAGAGACCCAGTACTTC. Translating it yields CASTLNLETQYF. The V call is TRBV6-6, the J call TRBJ2-5; D is unclear. V was cut by 7 bases and J by 4 bases, with 10 bases left in between. The germline CDR1 and CDR2 sequences are MNHNY and SVGAGI (reference sequence). CDR3 length: 12 amino acids.

This clonotype has only a few counts. This clone may be a read error of a much larger clone one base away. This chain links TRBV10-3 with TRBJ1-1; D possibly corresponds to TRBD1 (6 bases). This CDR3 region has 17 residues. Trimming pared 4 bases from V and 1 base from J, leaving 19 bases between. The germline CDR1 and CDR2 sequences are ENHRY and SYGVKD. DNA for the CDR3: TGTGCCATCAGTGGGAAGGTTCTCGGGGGCGGGAACACTGAAGCTTTCTTT. It translates to CAISGKVLGGGNTEAFF.

The chain has TRBV20-1 and TRBJ2-3; no clear D gene. This CDR3 is 14 amino acids long. Germline CDR1 reads DFQATT; CDR2 reads SNEGSKA (reference sequence). V dropped 7 bases and J dropped 8 bases, with 22 bases sitting between them. CDR3 protein: CSVVDQVLIGTQYF. DNA for the CDR3: TGCAGTGTGGTGGACCAAGTTTTGATTGGTACGCAGTATTTT.

In its sample, this clonotype was seen many times. The rearrangement uses TRBV6-1 and TRBJ1-1; the D is unclear. Deletions cut 3 bases from V and 1 base from J, with 6 bases between. Germline CDR1 and CDR2: MNHNS and SASEGT. CDR3 length: 13 amino acids. This CDR3 is CASSEAENTEAFF. The DNA of the CDR3 is TGTGCCAGCAGTGAGGCAGAGAACACTGAAGCTTTCTTT.

In its sample, this clonotype ranks as medium-sized. The rearrangement uses TRBV20-1 and TRBJ2-4; D is possibly TRBD1 or TRBD2 (5 bases each). V gave up 6 bases and J gave up 1 base, with 16 bases separating them. Germline V lookup: CDR1 DFQATT, CDR2 SNEGSKA (reference sequence). CDR3 length: 15 residues. DNA for the CDR3: TGCAGTGCCTCCGGGGACCTATGGGCCAAAAACATTCAGTACTTC. Translating gives CSASGDLWAKNIQYF.

Turning to this clonotype: A read error may account for a junction end that differs from germline. The CDR3 nucleotides are TGTGCCAGCAGCCAAGATGGGACTAGCGGGGGATTCAATGGGCAGTTCTTC. This codes for CASSQDGTSGGFNGQFF. The rearrangement uses TRBV4-2 and TRBJ2-1; 14 nucleotides line up with TRBD2. The CDR3 runs to 17 residues. Germline lookup yields CDR1 LGHNA and CDR2 YNFKEQ.

For this clonotype: This may come from a read error, since a much larger clone is one base off. V usage is TRBV28 and J usage is TRBJ1-1; tentatively, D is TRBD1 (5 bases). This CDR3 comprises 13 residues. Germline lookup yields CDR1 MDHEN and CDR2 SYDVKM. V dropped 6 bases and J dropped 7 bases, with 15 bases sitting between them. CDR3 region: CASRWDWRNEAFF. CDR3 bases: TGTGCCAGCAGGTGGGACTGGAGGAATGAAGCTTTCTTT.

About this clonotype: The junction does not match germline at one end; this may be a read error. V usage is TRBV4-2 and J usage is TRBJ2-2; TRBD1 aligns across 8 bases. The CDR3 extends over 16 amino acids. Germline loops: CDR1 LGHNA, CDR2 YNFKEQ. The CDR3 sequence: CASNRTQGAETGELFF. CDR3 DNA sequence: TGTGCTAGCAACCGTACCCAGGGGGCTGAAACCGGGGAGCTGTTTTTT.

Concerning this clonotype itself: One end of the junction is discordant with germline, which a read error may explain. The CDR3 coding sequence is TGTGCCAGTAACCGACAGGGCCACAAGACCCGGTACTTC. Translating gives CASNRQGHKTRYF. The chain combines TRBV6-1 with TRBJ2-5; 7 bases agree with TRBD1. The CDR3 totals 13 residues. The germline V gene has CDR1 MNHNS and CDR2 SASEGT.

A remark on this clonotype: A read error may account for a junction end that differs from germline. The chain links TRBV12-3 or TRBV12-4 to TRBJ1-5, with a possible D match to TRBD1 (5 bases). This CDR3 has 12 amino acids. CDR3 DNA: TGTGACAGCCGACAGAGTGATCAGCCCCAGCATTTT. This gives the protein CDSRQSDQPQHF.

A note on this clonotype: A read error is possible here, since a much larger clone lies one base away. The chain employs TRBV28 and TRBJ2-5; TRBD2 matches at 9 bases. This CDR3 is 15 amino acids long. Germline-derived CDR1 and CDR2 are MDHEN and SYDVKM. V lost 6 bases and J lost 4; bases outside the gene matches: 9. DNA of the CDR3: TGTGCCAGCAGGAGACTAGCGGCCATAAGAGAGACCCAGTACTTC. Translation gives CASRRLAAIRETQYF.

The chain couples TRBV29-1 to TRBJ2-5, with TRBD1 matching 8 bases. The germline V gene has CDR1 SQVTM and CDR2 ANQGSEA. The CDR3 loop spans 12 amino acids. Here the CDR3 DNA reads TGCAACTATTTTACAGGGGGGAAGACCCAGTACTTC. Translated: CNYFTGGKTQYF.

Remarks on this clonotype: In this CDR3 the conserved last residue, phenylalanine or tryptophan, is missing, so a read error is likely. The chain carries TRBV11-2 and TRBJ1-5; D is unresolved. The CDR3 is 15 residues long. Per the germline V gene, CDR1 is SGHAT and CDR2 is FQNNGV. DNA for the CDR3: TGTGCCAGCAGTTTAGCGGACGGGAACAATCAGCCCCAGCATTTG. It translates to CASSLADGNNQPQHL.

This chain uses TRBV11-2 with TRBJ2-1; D is unclear. Between the trimmed V and J ends, which lost 6 bases and 10 bases, there was a span of 13 bases. The germline gives CDR1 SGHAT, CDR2 FQNNGV. The CDR3 consists of 12 residues. The CDR3 DNA is TGTGCCAGCAGGGCGCGTAGTATCGAGCAGTTCTTC. Translation gives CASRARSIEQFF.

Turning to this clonotype: It is likely a read error, because the conserved phenylalanine at the end of the CDR3 is missing. The rearrangement links TRBV5-6 to TRBJ2-3; D gene unclear. CDR1 is SGHDT and CDR2 is YYEEEE in the germline V gene. The CDR3 loop spans 12 amino acids. Trimming pared 5 bases from V and 8 bases from J, leaving 12 bases between. The CDR3 nucleotides are TGTGCCAGCAGACTTTTGAGGAGTACGCAGTATATT. The encoded protein is CASRLLRSTQYI.

Points on this clonotype: A single base separates this from a much larger clone, so it may be a read error. The V and J genes are TRBV4-2 and TRBJ1-5, with D perhaps TRBD1 (5 bases). Germline V gene sequence: CDR1 LGHNA, CDR2 YNFKEQ. This CDR3 spans 15 amino acids. CDR3 nucleotide sequence: TGTGCCAACAGCCAAGAGGTCCGGGGCTGGCAGCCCCAGCATTTT. Translation gives CANSQEVRGWQPQHF.

On this clonotype itself: Since the CDR3 does not end with the conserved phenylalanine or tryptophan, this likely comes from a read error. The chain carries TRBV5-1 and TRBJ2-5, with D tentatively TRBD2 (6 bases). The germline V gene encodes CDR1 SGHRS and CDR2 YFSETQ. The CDR3 has 14 amino acids. With 4 bases removed from V and 5 bases from J, the gap between germline ends came to 15 bases. CDR3 loop: CASSPGLGLETQYS. CDR3 nucleotide sequence: TGCGCCAGCAGCCCGGGACTGGGATTGGAGACCCAGTACTCC.

Regarding this clonotype: This likely comes from a read error, as the CDR3 has no conserved phenylalanine or tryptophan at its end. The rearrangement joins TRBV12-3 or TRBV12-4 to TRBJ2-1; D remains unclear. This CDR3 contains 13 residues. V shed 10 bases and J shed 3 bases, with 13 bases lying between them. This chain's CDR3 is CATASRNYNEQFL. Written as DNA, the CDR3 is TGTGCCACCGCCTCGCGGAACTACAATGAGCAGTTCTTA.

This clonotype has just one count. At one end, the junction sequence differs from germline, possibly due to a read error. V and J are TRBV10-3 and TRBJ2-1, with no clear D. In germline, CDR1 is ENHRY, CDR2 SYGVKD. This CDR3 has 14 residues. The CDR3 nucleotides read TGTGCCATCAGTGAGTATGAACTCCACAATGAGCCGTTCTTC. Protein: CAISEYELHNEPFF.

This sequence joins TRBV28 and TRBJ2-1; 9 bases fit TRBD2. CDR1 is MDHEN, CDR2 SYDVKM, per germline. The CDR3 covers 15 residues. V trimming: 6 bases; J trimming: 7 bases; junction bases outside the gene matches: 10. This chain's CDR3 is CASRLPGLARNEQFF. The CDR3 nucleotides read TGTGCCAGCAGGTTACCGGGACTAGCCCGTAATGAGCAGTTCTTC.

The chain couples TRBV29-1 to TRBJ2-4; no firm D call. This CDR3 has 12 amino acids. CDR1 is SQVTM and CDR2 is ANQGSEA in the germline V gene. The DNA of the CDR3 is TGCGGTGTTGCCCCCGATACCAACATTCAGTACTTC. This codes for CGVAPDTNIQYF.